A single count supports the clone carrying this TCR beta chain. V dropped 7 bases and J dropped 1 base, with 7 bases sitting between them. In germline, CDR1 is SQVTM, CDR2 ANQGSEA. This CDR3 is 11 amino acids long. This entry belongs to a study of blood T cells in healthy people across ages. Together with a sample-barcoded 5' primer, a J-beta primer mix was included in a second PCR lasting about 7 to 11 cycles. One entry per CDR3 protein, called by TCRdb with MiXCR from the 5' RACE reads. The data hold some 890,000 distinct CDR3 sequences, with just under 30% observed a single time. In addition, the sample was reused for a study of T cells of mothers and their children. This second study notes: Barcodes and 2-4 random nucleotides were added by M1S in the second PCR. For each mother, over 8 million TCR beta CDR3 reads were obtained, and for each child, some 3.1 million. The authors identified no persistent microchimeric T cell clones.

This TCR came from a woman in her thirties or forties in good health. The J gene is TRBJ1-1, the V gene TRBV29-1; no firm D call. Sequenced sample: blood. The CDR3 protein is CSGKKNTEAFF. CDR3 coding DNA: TGCAGCGGAAAGAAGAACACTGAAGCTTTCTTT.